The 13 T cell receptor beta chains in this list originate from one sample, sequenced in a study of T cell responses to AZD1222 COVID-19 vaccine. TCRdb keeps only in-frame clones here, not all; method: immunoSEQ multiplex PCR. The sample contains 100,000 or so clones, around nine tenths of which appear only once. The sample consisted of peripheral blood, taken 28 days after the second AZD1222 dose. These receptors originate from an adult who received the AZD1222 COVID-19 vaccine.

This rearrangement joins TRBV7-2 to TRBJ2-3; 7 nucleotides match TRBD2. J gave up 0 bases and V 1 base, and 4 bases lay outside the gene matches. Germline CDR1 and CDR2: SGHTA and FQGNSA. This CDR3 is 16 amino acids long. In DNA form, the CDR3 reads TGTGCCAGCAGCTTAGTAGCTAGCGGTAGCACAGATACGCAGTATTTT. As protein: CASSLVASGSTDTQYF. The whole variable domain, filled in from reference TRBV7-2 and TRBJ2-3, reads GAGVSQSPSNKVTEKGKDVELRCDPISGHTALYWYRQSLGQGLEFLIYFQGNSAPDKSGLPSDRFSAERTGGSVSTLTIQRTQQEDSAVYLCASSLVASGSTDTQYFGPGTRLTVL.

This rearrangement joins TRBV30 to TRBJ2-5; 9 nucleotides match TRBD1. Germline values: CDR1 GTSNPN, CDR2 SVGIG (reference sequence). V gave up 0 bases and J gave up 5 bases; unmatched junction bases: 4. The CDR3 is 14 amino acids. The CDR3 here is CAWSVQDRGETQYF. Written as DNA, the CDR3 is TGTGCCTGGAGTGTACAGGACAGGGGCGAGACCCAGTACTTC.

The CDR3 DNA reads TGTGCCAGCAGCCCGAGGATCGGGAGCCGAATGAACACTGAAGCTTTCTTT. Its translation is CASSPRIGSRMNTEAFF. The rearrangement links TRBV7-9 to TRBJ1-1; no reliable D call. This CDR3 has 17 amino acids. Trimming stripped 5 bases from V and 0 bases from J, with 19 bases between. CDR1 is SEHNR and CDR2 is FQNEAQ in the germline V gene (reference sequence).

The V call is TRBV7-2, the J call TRBJ2-1; 7 bases fit TRBD2. The junction had 13 bases not matched to a gene; V was cut back by 5 bases and J by 0 bases. Germline assignment: CDR1 SGHTA and CDR2 FQGNSA. The CDR3 extends over 18 amino acids. CDR3: CASSPRPTSVGSYNEQFF. The CDR3 region has the DNA TGTGCCAGCAGCCCCCGACCTACTAGCGTGGGCTCCTACAATGAGCAGTTCTTC.

The J gene is TRBJ2-7, the V gene TRBV6-5; the match to TRBD1 covers 9 bases. Germline V lookup: CDR1 MNHEY, CDR2 SVGAGI. The V and J ends lost 2 bases and 4 bases, in that order; junction bases with no gene match: 3. The length of the CDR3 is 14 residues. The DNA for the CDR3 is TGTGCCAGCAGTTACGGGGACAGGGAATACGAGCAGTACTTC. Residues: CASSYGDREYEQYF.

This chain links TRBV7-9 with TRBJ1-2; 9 bases are a match to TRBD1. The CDR3 is 14 residues long. Germline assignment: CDR1 SEHNR and CDR2 FQNEAQ (reference sequence). V was pared by 5 bases and J by 3 bases, with 4 bases of the junction left unmatched. The CDR3 protein is CASSTGQGYYGYTF. CDR3 DNA: TGTGCCAGCAGCACCGGACAGGGGTACTATGGCTACACCTTC.

The rearrangement links TRBV28 to TRBJ1-6; D gene unclear. V was clipped by 2 bases and J by 0 bases, with 2 bases between them. The CDR3 covers 14 residues. Germline V gives CDR1 MDHEN, CDR2 SYDVKM. The CDR3 DNA is TGTGCCAGCAGTTTAGGCTCCTATAATTCACCCCTCCACTTT. Its translation: CASSLGSYNSPLHF.

The chain employs TRBV11-3 and TRBJ2-3; D not resolved. Trimming removed 0 bases at V and 4 bases at J, with 8 bases between. The CDR3 has 14 amino acids. From germline, CDR1 is SGHNT and CDR2 YENEEA. The CDR3 nucleotides are TGTGCCAGCAGCTTAGAGCGGCGTGCAGATACGCAGTATTTT. Protein sequence: CASSLERRADTQYF.

The rearrangement links TRBV4-1 to TRBJ1-5; D unclear. In germline, CDR1 is MGHRA, CDR2 YSYEKL. Trimming removed 4 bases from V and 0 bases from J, with 4 bases in between. This CDR3 has 13 residues. In DNA form, the CDR3 reads TGCGCCAGCAGCCTGAATAGCAATCAGCCCCAGCATTTT. Its protein product is CASSLNSNQPQHF.

This chain links TRBV6-6 with TRBJ2-7; tentatively, D is TRBD1 (5 bases). The V end was cut by 5 bases, the J end by 3 bases, with 8 bases between. The germline V gene encodes CDR1 MNHNY and CDR2 SVGAGI (reference sequence). The CDR3 extends over 12 amino acids. The CDR3 nucleotides read TGTGCCAGCAGTCTCCAGGGCTACGAGCAGTACTTC. The encoded protein is CASSLQGYEQYF.

The rearrangement uses TRBV19 and TRBJ1-1; D uncertain. The V gene's germline CDR1 is LNHDA and CDR2 SQIVND (reference sequence). This CDR3 contains 13 residues. Trimming took 5 bases from V and 3 from J, leaving 10 bases between them. DNA for the CDR3: TGTGCCAGTAGTGTACTACAATACACTGAAGCTTTCTTT. Its protein is CASSVLQYTEAFF.

The rearrangement uses TRBV27 and TRBJ1-2; D remains unclear. The length of the CDR3 is 13 residues. Germline CDR1 is MNHEY and CDR2 is SMNVEV (reference sequence). V lost 5 bases to trimming and J lost 6 bases, with 13 bases between them. In DNA, the CDR3 is TGTGCCAGCAGTCCTCGCCGGCAGAATGGCTACACCTTC. Its translation: CASSPRRQNGYTF.

In DNA form, the CDR3 reads TGTGCCAGCAGTTACCTGGGGCTTAACACTGAAGCTTTCTTT. Translation gives CASSYLGLNTEAFF. The chain is built from TRBV6-5 and TRBJ1-1, with D perhaps matching TRBD1 (5 bases). Germline values: CDR1 MNHEY, CDR2 SVGAGI. Trimming removed 2 bases at V and 2 bases at J, with 9 bases between. The CDR3 sequence is 14 residues long.